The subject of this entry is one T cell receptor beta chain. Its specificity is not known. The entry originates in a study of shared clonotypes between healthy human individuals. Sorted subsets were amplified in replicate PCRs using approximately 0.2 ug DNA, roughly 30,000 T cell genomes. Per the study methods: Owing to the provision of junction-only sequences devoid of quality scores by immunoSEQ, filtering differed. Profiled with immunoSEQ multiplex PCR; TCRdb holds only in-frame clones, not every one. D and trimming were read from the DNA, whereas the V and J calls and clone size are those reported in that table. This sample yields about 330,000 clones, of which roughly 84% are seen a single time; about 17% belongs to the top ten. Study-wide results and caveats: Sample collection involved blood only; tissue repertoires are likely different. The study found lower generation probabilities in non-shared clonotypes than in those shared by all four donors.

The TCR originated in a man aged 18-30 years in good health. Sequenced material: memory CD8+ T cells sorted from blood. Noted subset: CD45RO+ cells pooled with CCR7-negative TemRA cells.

The CDR3 DNA reads TGTGCCAGCAGTTACTCGCTGGGAGAGGCTCAAGAGACCCAGTACTTC. As protein: CASSYSLGEAQETQYF. J is TRBJ2-5 and V is TRBV6-5; a possible D gene is TRBD2 (5 bases). Trimming removed 0 bases at V and 2 bases at J, with 13 bases between. CDR1 MNHEY and CDR2 SVGAGI come from the germline V gene. The CDR3 is 16 residues long.